Listed here are 25 T cell receptor beta chains from one sample, sequenced in a study of cytomegalovirus exposure and HLA in healthy donors. Primers: 60 Vbeta forward and 13 Jbeta reverse. Generated by immunoSEQ multiplex PCR, the TCRdb table keeps only in-frame clones and is missing some. The sample records approximately 170,000 clones, about 80% being singletons. The specimen was PBMCs. These receptors were obtained from a man aged 40-55 years in good health and CMV-seronegative.

This rearrangement joins TRBV18 to TRBJ1-2, with D perhaps matching TRBD1 (6 bases). CDR1 and CDR2 (germline): KGHSH, LQKENI. This CDR3 is built from 11 residues. The V end was cut by 2 bases, the J end by 9 bases, with 7 bases between. The CDR3 here is CASSPTGSYTF. In DNA, the CDR3 is TGTGCCAGCTCACCAACAGGGAGCTACACCTTC.

CDR3 sequence reads: CASSRTGTADTQYF. The CDR3 nucleotides read TGTGCCAGCAGCAGGACAGGGACAGCAGATACGCAGTATTTT. This chain connects TRBV2 to TRBJ2-3; TRBD1 aligns across 8 bases. Trimming at V came to 6 bases and at J to 4 bases, leaving 6 bases not matched to a gene. CDR1 and CDR2 (germline): SNHLY, FYNNEI. There are 14 residues in the CDR3.

CDR3 nucleotides: TGTGCCAGCAGCTTTTCAGGGGACACTGAAGCTTTCTTT. It is translated as CASSFSGDTEAFF. The gene calls are TRBV11-2 and TRBJ1-1; tentatively, D is TRBD1 (6 bases). The germline CDR1 and CDR2 sequences are SGHAT and FQNNGV. The ends were cut back, 3 bases at V and 3 bases at J, with 8 bases in the middle. The CDR3 covers 13 residues. Using reference TRBV11-2 and TRBJ1-1 for the parts outside the CDR3, the full variable domain is EAGVAQSPRYKIIEKRQSVAFWCNPISGHATLYWYQQILGQGPKLLIQFQNNGVVDDSQLPKDRFSAERLKGVDSTLKIQPAKLEDSAVYLCASSFSGDTEAFFGQGTRLTVV.

The J gene is TRBJ1-2, the V gene TRBV6-5, with a possible D match to TRBD1 (6 bases). Germline CDR1 MNHEY, CDR2 SVGAGI. V was shortened by 6 bases and J by 8 bases, with 22 bases between the two germline ends. The length of the CDR3 is 15 residues. This chain's CDR3 is CASRKRTATYLGYTF. CDR3 DNA: TGTGCCAGCAGGAAACGGACAGCTACCTATTTAGGCTACACCTTC.

The chain joins TRBV14 to TRBJ2-1; TRBD2 agrees at 9 bases. V was clipped by 3 bases and J by 5 bases; unmatched bases: 14. The CDR3 is 18 amino acids. Germline loops: CDR1 SGHDN, CDR2 FVKESK. CDR3 DNA sequence: TGTGCCAGCAGCCATCCCTCCCCTCCGGGACTAGCCCACAATGAGCAGTTCTTC. Protein: CASSHPSPPGLAHNEQFF.

V usage is TRBV6-4 and J usage is TRBJ1-1; D remains unclear. The germline gives CDR1 MRHNA, CDR2 SNTAGT. CDR3 length: 14 amino acids. Trimming took off 2 bases at V and 1 base at J, with 8 bases between the two ends. CDR3 residues: CASSDGGRNTEAFF. The CDR3 DNA sequence: TGTGCCAGCAGTGACGGAGGTAGGAACACTGAAGCTTTCTTT.

This clone has only a few counts. This sequence joins TRBV2 and TRBJ1-1, with unresolved D. There are 13 residues in the CDR3. With 3 bases removed from V and 1 base from J, the gap between germline ends came to 6 bases. From germline, CDR1 is SNHLY and CDR2 FYNNEI. CDR3 amino acids: CASSDRENTEAFF. CDR3 DNA sequence: TGTGCCAGCAGTGATAGAGAGAACACTGAAGCTTTCTTT.

V is TRBV21-1 and J is TRBJ1-5; no check of the table's D call, TRBD1, against the DNA was made. TRBV21-1 is given as a pseudogene. This CDR3 spans 16 amino acids. The CDR3 reads CASSKNGAGSNQPQHF. The DNA for the CDR3 is TGTGCCAGCAGCAAAAATGGCGCAGGCTCCAATCAGCCCCAGCATTTT.

The V call is TRBV29-1, the J call TRBJ2-7; D is possibly TRBD1 (7 bases). The CDR3 covers 13 residues. Trimming took 6 bases from V and 3 from J, leaving 15 bases between them. Germline-derived CDR1 and CDR2 are SQVTM and ANQGSEA. CDR3 in amino acids: CSVTGTRDYEQYF. Written as DNA, the CDR3 is TGCAGCGTGACAGGGACTCGGGACTACGAGCAGTACTTC.

The CDR3 loop reads CASSVGSGSSYNEQFF. Here the CDR3 DNA reads TGTGCCAGCAGCGTCGGTAGCGGAAGCTCCTACAATGAGCAGTTCTTC. V is TRBV9 and J is TRBJ2-1; perhaps TRBD2 as D (6 bases). CDR3 length equals 16 residues. Trimming removed 2 bases at V and 0 bases at J, with 12 bases between. Per the germline V gene, CDR1 is SGDLS and CDR2 is YYNGEE.

This rearrangement joins TRBV10-1 to TRBJ1-1; no clear D. The CDR3 runs 13 residues. Trimming cost V 5 bases and J 0 bases, with 7 bases left between them. The germline gives CDR1 WNHNN, CDR2 SYGVQD (reference sequence). The CDR3 DNA reads TGCGCCAGCAGTCCGACACTGAACACTGAAGCTTTCTTT. This gives the protein CASSPTLNTEAFF.

This clone has a single count. The chain couples TRBV7-9 to TRBJ2-5; 8 nucleotides agree with TRBD2. With 5 bases clipped from V and 5 bases from J, the junction kept 16 bases outside the gene matches. This CDR3 region has 17 residues. The germline gives CDR1 SEHNR, CDR2 FQNEAQ (reference sequence). CDR3 loop: CASSPTIAGSGGETQYF. In nucleotides, the CDR3 is TGTGCCAGCAGCCCGACTATAGCGGGATCGGGAGGGGAGACCCAGTACTTC.

This chain connects TRBV9 to TRBJ2-1; TRBD2 agrees at 14 bases. Per germline, CDR1 SGDLS and CDR2 YYNGEE. J gave up 0 bases and V 6 bases, and 8 bases lay outside the gene matches. The CDR3 covers 18 residues. CDR3: CASTNTGTSGSSYNEQFF. As DNA, the CDR3 is TGTGCCAGCACCAACACCGGGACTAGCGGGAGCTCCTACAATGAGCAGTTCTTC.

The J gene is TRBJ2-4, the V gene TRBV19; D is possibly TRBD1 (5 bases). The CDR3 runs 15 residues. Germline-derived CDR1 and CDR2 are LNHDA and SQIVND (reference sequence). Trimming removed 8 bases from V and 1 base from J, with 15 bases in between. In DNA, the CDR3 is TGTGCCAGTGGGGCGGCAGATTGGGCCAAAAACATTCAGTACTTC. Residues: CASGAADWAKNIQYF.

This clone is a singleton in its sample. One end of the junction does not line up with germline, which may come from a read error. The chain has TRBV5-1 and TRBJ2-3, with TRBD2 matching 7 bases. There are 16 residues in the CDR3. Germline CDR1 SGHRS, CDR2 YFSETQ. Here the CDR3 DNA reads TGCGCCAGCAGCTTGGGGCTAGCGGACTTCACAGATGCGCAGTATTTT. This encodes CASSLGLADFTDAQYF.

The chain is built from TRBV10-3 and TRBJ2-1; 13 bases fit TRBD2. From germline, CDR1 is ENHRY and CDR2 SYGVKD. The trim removed 5 bases at V and 8 bases at J, leaving 9 bases unmatched. The CDR3 loop spans 16 amino acids. The CDR3 region is CAISPRGTSGKDEQFF. The CDR3 coding sequence is TGTGCCATCAGTCCGAGGGGGACTAGCGGGAAGGATGAGCAGTTCTTC.

V usage is TRBV5-8 and J usage is TRBJ2-2, with a weak D call TRBD2 (6 bases). Trimming left V 2 bases short and J 1 base short, with 9 bases between. The CDR3 sequence is 15 residues long. Per germline, CDR1 SGHTS and CDR2 YDEGEE. CDR3 loop: CASSFRGLNTGELFF. Here the CDR3 DNA reads TGTGCCAGCAGCTTCCGGGGACTGAACACCGGGGAGCTGTTTTTT.

The chain carries TRBV19 and TRBJ1-1, with D maybe TRBD1 (5 bases). The CDR3 totals 15 residues. Germline values: CDR1 LNHDA, CDR2 SQIVND (reference sequence). Trimming pared 8 bases from V and 1 base from J, leaving 17 bases between. The CDR3 DNA is TGTGCCAGTGAGGACATAGGAATGCCGAACACTGAAGCTTTCTTT. It yields the protein CASEDIGMPNTEAFF.

The chain recombines TRBV28 with TRBJ1-2; D not certain. Germline V gives CDR1 MDHEN, CDR2 SYDVKM. The CDR3 is made up of 16 amino acids. Deletions cut 6 bases from V and 1 base from J, with 18 bases between. CDR3: CASRSPPVRLNYGYTF. CDR3 DNA: TGTGCCAGCAGGTCCCCCCCAGTCAGGCTTAACTATGGCTACACCTTC.

J is TRBJ2-7 and V is TRBV4-2; D not certain. Germline loops: CDR1 LGHNA, CDR2 YNFKEQ. V dropped 1 base and J dropped 2 bases, with 12 bases sitting between them. The CDR3 has 15 amino acids. CDR3 in amino acids: CASSQASDTTYEQYF. In DNA form, the CDR3 reads TGTGCCAGCAGCCAAGCAAGTGACACAACCTACGAGCAGTACTTC.

V usage is TRBV19 and J usage is TRBJ1-4; 9 bases are a match to TRBD1. From germline, CDR1 is LNHDA and CDR2 SQIVND (reference sequence). V trimming: 5 bases; J trimming: 0 bases; junction bases outside the gene matches: 1. The CDR3 sequence is 15 residues long. CDR3 sequence reads: CASSRTGATNEKLFF. Here the CDR3 DNA reads TGTGCCAGTAGTCGGACAGGGGCAACTAATGAAAAACTGTTTTTT.

The chain links TRBV27 to TRBJ2-1, with D perhaps TRBD2 (6 bases). The V and J ends lost 10 bases and 8 bases respectively, with 12 bases between them. The CDR3 totals 11 residues. Per the germline V gene, CDR1 is MNHEY and CDR2 is SMNVEV (reference sequence). For the CDR3, the DNA is TGTGCCACGAAAACTAGCTATGAGCAGTTCTTC. It is translated as CATKTSYEQFF.

This clone was recorded once. V gene TRBV9 combines with J gene TRBJ2-7; 9 nucleotides match TRBD2. CDR1 and CDR2 (germline): SGDLS, YYNGEE. The CDR3 runs 14 residues. J lost 6 bases, V lost 6 bases, and 10 bases had no gene match. CDR3 bases: TGTGCCAGCAACGGGGTTAGCGGGAGAGGCGAGCAGTACTTC. This sequence encodes CASNGVSGRGEQYF.

The gene calls are TRBV6-6 and TRBJ1-2; possible D gene TRBD1, 6 bases. The CDR3 loop spans 14 amino acids. Germline values: CDR1 MNHNY, CDR2 SVGAGI (reference sequence). With 1 base removed from V and 8 bases from J, the gap between germline ends came to 14 bases. CDR3 sequence reads: CASSYFQTGPGYTF. The CDR3 coding sequence is TGTGCCAGCAGTTACTTCCAGACAGGTCCCGGCTACACCTTC.

The chain is built from TRBV7-9 and TRBJ2-1, with TRBD2 matching over 10 bases. Germline CDR1 SEHNR, CDR2 FQNEAQ (reference sequence). CDR3 length: 19 amino acids. V gave up 4 bases and J gave up 1 base; unmatched junction bases: 13. The CDR3, as DNA: TGTGCCAGCAGCTCCTTCTCTAGCGGGAGTCCCTTTTCCTACAATGAGCAGTTCTTC. This translates into CASSSFSSGSPFSYNEQFF.